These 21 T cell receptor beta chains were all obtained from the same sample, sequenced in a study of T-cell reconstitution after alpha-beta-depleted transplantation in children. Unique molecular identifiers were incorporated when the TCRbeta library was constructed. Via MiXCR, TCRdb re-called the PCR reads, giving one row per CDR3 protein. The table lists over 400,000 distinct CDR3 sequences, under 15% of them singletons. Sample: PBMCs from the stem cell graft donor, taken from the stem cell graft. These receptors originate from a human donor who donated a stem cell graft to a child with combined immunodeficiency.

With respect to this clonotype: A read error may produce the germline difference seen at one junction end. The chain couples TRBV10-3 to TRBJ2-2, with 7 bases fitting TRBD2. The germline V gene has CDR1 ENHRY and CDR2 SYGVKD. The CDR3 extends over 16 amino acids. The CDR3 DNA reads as TGTGTCATCAGTGAGAGAAGCGGGGAGAACACCGGGGAGCTGTTTTTT. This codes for CVISERSGENTGELFF.

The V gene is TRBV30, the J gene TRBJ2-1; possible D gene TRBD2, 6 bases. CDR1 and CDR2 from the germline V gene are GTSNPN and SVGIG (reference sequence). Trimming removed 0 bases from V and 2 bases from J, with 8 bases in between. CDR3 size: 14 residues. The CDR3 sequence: CAWSVGGTYNEQFF. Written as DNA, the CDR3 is TGTGCCTGGAGTGTGGGGGGAACCTACAATGAGCAGTTCTTC.

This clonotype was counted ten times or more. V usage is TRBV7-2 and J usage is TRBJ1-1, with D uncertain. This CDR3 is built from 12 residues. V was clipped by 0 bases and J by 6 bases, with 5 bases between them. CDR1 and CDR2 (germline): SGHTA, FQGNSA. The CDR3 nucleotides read TGTGCCAGCAGCTTAGCATTCGCTGAAGCTTTCTTT. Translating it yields CASSLAFAEAFF.

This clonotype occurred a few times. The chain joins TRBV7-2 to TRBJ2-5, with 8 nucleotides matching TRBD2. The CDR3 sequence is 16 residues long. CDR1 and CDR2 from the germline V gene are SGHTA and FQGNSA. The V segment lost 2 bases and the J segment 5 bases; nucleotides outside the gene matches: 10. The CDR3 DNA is TGTGCCAGCAGCTTACACGGACTAGCTGCTATGGAGACCCAGTACTTC. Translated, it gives CASSLHGLAAMETQYF. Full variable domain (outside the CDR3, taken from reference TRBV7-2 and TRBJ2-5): GAGVSQSPSNKVTEKGKDVELRCDPISGHTALYWYRQSLGQGLEFLIYFQGNSAPDKSGLPSDRFSAERTGGSVSTLTIQRTQQEDSAVYLCASSLHGLAAMETQYFGPGTRLLVL.

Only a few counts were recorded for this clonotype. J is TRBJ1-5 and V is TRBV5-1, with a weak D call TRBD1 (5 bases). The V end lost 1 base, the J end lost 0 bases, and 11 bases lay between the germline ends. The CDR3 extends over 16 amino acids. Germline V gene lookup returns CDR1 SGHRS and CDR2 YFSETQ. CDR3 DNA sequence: TGCGCCAGCAGCTTGCAGGGACCATATAGCAATCAGCCCCAGCATTTT. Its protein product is CASSLQGPYSNQPQHF.

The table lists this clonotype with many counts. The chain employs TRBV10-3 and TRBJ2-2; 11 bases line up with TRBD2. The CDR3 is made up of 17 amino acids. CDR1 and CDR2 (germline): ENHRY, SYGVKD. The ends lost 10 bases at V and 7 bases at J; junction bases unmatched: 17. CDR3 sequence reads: CATALKLAGVRNGELFF. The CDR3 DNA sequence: TGTGCCACCGCCCTTAAACTAGCGGGAGTAAGGAACGGGGAGCTGTTTTTT.

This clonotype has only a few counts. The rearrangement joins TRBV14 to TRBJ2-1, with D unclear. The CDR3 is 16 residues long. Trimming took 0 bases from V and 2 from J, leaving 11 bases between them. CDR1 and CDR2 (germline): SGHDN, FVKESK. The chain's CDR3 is CASSQEAAYAYNEQFF. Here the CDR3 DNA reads TGTGCCAGCAGCCAAGAAGCTGCCTACGCCTACAATGAGCAGTTCTTC.

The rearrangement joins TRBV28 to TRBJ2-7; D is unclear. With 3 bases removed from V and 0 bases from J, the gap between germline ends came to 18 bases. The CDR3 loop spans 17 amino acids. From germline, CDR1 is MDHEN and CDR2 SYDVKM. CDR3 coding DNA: TGTGCCAGCAGTTTCACTCCGGGCATACTATCCTCCTACGAGCAGTACTTC. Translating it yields CASSFTPGILSSYEQYF.

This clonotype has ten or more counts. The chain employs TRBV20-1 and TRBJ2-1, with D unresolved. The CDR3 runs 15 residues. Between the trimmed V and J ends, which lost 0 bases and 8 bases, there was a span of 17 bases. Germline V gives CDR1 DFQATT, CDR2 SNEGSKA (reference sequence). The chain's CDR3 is CSARDDLGKFDEQFF. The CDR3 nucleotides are TGCAGTGCTAGAGATGATTTAGGAAAATTCGATGAGCAGTTCTTC.

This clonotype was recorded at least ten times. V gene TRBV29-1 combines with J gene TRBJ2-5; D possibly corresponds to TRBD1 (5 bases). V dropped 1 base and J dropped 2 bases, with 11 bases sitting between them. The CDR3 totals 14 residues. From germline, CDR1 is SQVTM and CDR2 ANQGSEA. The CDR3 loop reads CSVEGSGLQETQYF. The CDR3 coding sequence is TGCAGCGTTGAAGGGTCAGGGCTACAAGAGACCCAGTACTTC.

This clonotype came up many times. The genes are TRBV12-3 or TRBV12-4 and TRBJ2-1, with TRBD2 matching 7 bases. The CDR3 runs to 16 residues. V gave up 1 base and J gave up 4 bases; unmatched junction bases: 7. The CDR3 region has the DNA TGTGCCAGCAGTTTAGGGGAGGGTCGGGGGTACAATGAGCAGTTCTTC. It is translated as CASSLGEGRGYNEQFF.

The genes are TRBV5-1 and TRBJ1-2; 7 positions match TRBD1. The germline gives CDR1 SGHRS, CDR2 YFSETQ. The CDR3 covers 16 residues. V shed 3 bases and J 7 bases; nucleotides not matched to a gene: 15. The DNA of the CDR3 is TGCGCCAGCAGCTCGGGTGACGGGACAGCGCGCTCTGGCTACACCTTC. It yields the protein CASSSGDGTARSGYTF.

CDR3 sequence (DNA): TGCAGTGCTTCTCCCGGACAGGGGGTTTACAATGAGCAGTTCTTC. This translates into CSASPGQGVYNEQFF. V and J are TRBV20-1 and TRBJ2-1, with TRBD1 matching 10 bases. This CDR3 region has 15 residues. J lost 4 bases, V lost 5 bases, and 8 bases had no gene match. Per germline, CDR1 DFQATT and CDR2 SNEGSKA (reference sequence).

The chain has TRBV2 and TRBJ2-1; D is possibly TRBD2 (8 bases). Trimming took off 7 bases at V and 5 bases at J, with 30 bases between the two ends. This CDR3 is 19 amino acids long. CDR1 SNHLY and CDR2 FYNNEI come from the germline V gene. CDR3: CASMVYGTDQRELNNEQFF. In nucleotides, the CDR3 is TGTGCCAGCATGGTGTACGGGACAGACCAGCGGGAGTTAAACAATGAGCAGTTCTTC.

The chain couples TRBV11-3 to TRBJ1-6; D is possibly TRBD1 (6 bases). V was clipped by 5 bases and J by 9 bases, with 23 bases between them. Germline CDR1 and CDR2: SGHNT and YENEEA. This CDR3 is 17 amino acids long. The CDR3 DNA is TGTGCCAGCAGCCTGGACATGGCAGGAGGGGGTTTTTCACCCCTCCACTTT. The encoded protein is CASSLDMAGGGFSPLHF.

CDR3: CASRSGTSGHNEQFF. The CDR3 DNA follows: TGCGCCAGCAGATCCGGGACTAGCGGGCACAATGAGCAGTTCTTC. The V gene is TRBV5-1, the J gene TRBJ2-1; 12 positions match TRBD2. CDR3 length: 15 amino acids. Trimming cost V 5 bases and J 5 bases; bases outside gene matches: 5. Germline lookup yields CDR1 SGHRS and CDR2 YFSETQ.

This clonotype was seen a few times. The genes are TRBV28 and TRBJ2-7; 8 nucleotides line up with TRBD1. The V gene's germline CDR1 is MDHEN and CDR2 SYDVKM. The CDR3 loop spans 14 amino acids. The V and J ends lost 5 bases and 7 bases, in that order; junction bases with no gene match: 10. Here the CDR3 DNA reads TGTGCCAGCAGTACCCTGGGACAGGCCAGAGAGCAGTACTTC. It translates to CASSTLGQAREQYF.

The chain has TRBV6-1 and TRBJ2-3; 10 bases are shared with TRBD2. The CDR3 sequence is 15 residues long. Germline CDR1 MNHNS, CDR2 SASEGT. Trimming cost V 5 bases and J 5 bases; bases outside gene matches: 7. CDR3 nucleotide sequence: TGTGCCAGCAGTAGAGCGGGGGGGGCGGGAGATACGCAGTATTTT. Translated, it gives CASSRAGGAGDTQYF.

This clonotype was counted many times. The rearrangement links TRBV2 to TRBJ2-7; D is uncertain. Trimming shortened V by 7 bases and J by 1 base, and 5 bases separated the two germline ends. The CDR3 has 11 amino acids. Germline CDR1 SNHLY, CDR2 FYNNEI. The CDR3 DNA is TGTGCCAGCACAGATTCCTACGAGCAGTACTTC. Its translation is CASTDSYEQYF.

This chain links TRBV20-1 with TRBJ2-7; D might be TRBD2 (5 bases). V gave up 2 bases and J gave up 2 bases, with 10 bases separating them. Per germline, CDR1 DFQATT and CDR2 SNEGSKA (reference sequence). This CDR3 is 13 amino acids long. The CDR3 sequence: CSARRGSAYEQYF. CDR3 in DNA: TGCAGTGCTAGACGAGGGAGTGCCTACGAGCAGTACTTC.

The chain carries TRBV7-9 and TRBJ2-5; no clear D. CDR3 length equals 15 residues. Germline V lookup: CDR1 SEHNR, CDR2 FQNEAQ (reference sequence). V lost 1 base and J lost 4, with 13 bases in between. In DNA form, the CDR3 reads TGTGCCAGCAGCTTAGGATGGCTCCGATTAGAGACCCAGTACTTC. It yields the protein CASSLGWLRLETQYF.